This T cell receptor beta chain was captured by sequencing in a study of cytomegalovirus exposure and HLA in healthy donors (dated by TCRdb to 2017 to 2019). With respect to the entire study: In an earlier analysis of about 560 of the donors, 276 Gb of sequence data and 100 million or so unique TCR beta sequences from about 180 million T cells were reported. The number of donors typed differed by locus, with 629-630 for A, B, C, DRB1 and DQB1, around 560 for DQA1, some 570 for DPA1, and approximately 470 for DPB1. A separate validation cohort of about 110 different subjects was used in addition to the approximately 700-subject first cohort. A later genetic analysis used genome-wide SNP genotypes for about three fifths of the 666 donors, treating that subset as a discovery cohort. A later analysis re-analyzed previously published TCR beta repertoires from approximately 700 donors and added high-resolution HLA genotyping to study TCR occurrence patterns. All discovery cohort repertoires had been generated on a single sequencing platform. In an earlier analysis of 500 to 650 of the donors, high-throughput TCR beta sequencing was used to judge whether each TCR beta V gene segment behaved as functional or pseudogenic. Both class I and class II loci were covered by HLA typing, at four-digit resolution. On average, roughly 200,000 unique TCR beta nucleotide sequences were sequenced per donor among about 400 genotyped donors of the cohort, with approximately 18% of those sequences being non-productive. In the later analysis, no new phenotypic data were used to find candidate immune exposures; instead, reliance was placed on TCR beta sequences and their occurrence across donors. The study used immunosequencing to profile the T cell repertoires of approximately 640 subjects and linked those repertoires to cytomegalovirus serostatus. Because of strong linkage in the cohort, four to six DR-DQ haplotypes were treated as single units for association and clustering. The study combined high-throughput TCR immunosequencing, statistical association of individual TCRs with disease status, and machine learning to predict cytomegalovirus infection status. Roughly 320 gigabases of sequencing data and 91 million or so unique TCR sequences made up an early release that covered 500 to 700 HLA-typed donors. Donor age, sex, ethnicity and CMV serostatus were compiled together with the repertoire data. Of the 350 to 450 genotyped donors, 81% were placed in the genetic ancestry cluster associated with self-reported Caucasian donors. The study was designed to test whether signatures of past pathogen exposure could be identified by cataloging public T cell receptors. Results the study describes overall, beyond this receptor: Specific HLA alleles were associated with more than 15,000 TCR beta sequences at a false discovery rate of 0.05 in a later analysis. The presence/absence analyses assumed that sequencing depth was roughly uniform across donors, and that assumption may not be true. Assigning TCR associations to individual alleles was difficult when HLA alleles, especially DR and DQ, strongly co-occurred. While some public TCRs were present in many individuals, most TCR sequences turned up only very rarely across donors. V-gene and J-gene trimming of TCR beta chains was associated with a missense DCLRE1C variant in a later genetic analysis, and the association was replicated in an independent cohort. In a later analysis, the rate of TCR association differed among HLA loci, with DRB1 alleles having the most associated TCRs and HLA-C alleles having the fewest. In a later analysis, several top co-occurrence clusters were reported to appear linked to parvovirus B19, influenza, CMV and Epstein-Barr virus. In a later genetic analysis, fewer N-insertions in productive TCRs were reported among donors in an Asian-associated ancestry cluster than the approximately 670-donor mean. In an earlier analysis of about 600 of the donors, most TCR beta V segments appeared in productive rearrangements about 87% or about 30% of the time, broadly matching IMGT annotations. In vitro tests confirmed that a few of the cytomegalovirus-associated TCR beta chains recognize cytomegalovirus antigens. Some IMGT-functional V segments, including TRBV6-2 and TRBV6-3, could not be distinguished by the 87-base-pair reads and were therefore excluded. The authors suggested that the approach could potentially be extended to other disease states and immunological phenotypes. Linkage disequilibrium might explain the correlated functional status among segregating V segments, but an unknown experimental factor could not be excluded. A further reported finding was that TCR beta sequences accurately predicted the HLA-A and HLA-B alleles for most subjects in the first cohort. This cohort had only TCR beta chains sequenced, and the lack of alpha or paired-chain data limited which features could be detected. A cluster of highly shared sequence variants was judged likely to represent a technical artifact of the sequencing pipeline. The earlier analysis of 587 of the donors excluded 15 to 20 rarely observed V segments, including chromosome 9 orphons, because counts were too low. In a later analysis, HLA-associated TCR beta chains were found to be more clonally expanded and to have lower generation probabilities than equally common non-associated chains. For the cohort, immune exposure information was limited to CMV serostatus. The classifier was reported to diagnose cytomegalovirus status with high specificity and sensitivity in both the original cohort and the validation cohort. The study gave a list of around 170 TCR beta chains associated with cytomegalovirus. A later analysis found that most CMV-associated TCR beta chains appeared HLA-restricted, with HLA associations seemingly driven largely by CMV exposure. Because some donors lacked HLA typing at each locus, the association tests relied only on the typed subset.

Its CDR3 holds 15 amino acids, cysteine through phenylalanine. Of the read, only the CDR3 DNA is kept; its 45 bases are in frame from base 1. Sequences MNHEY (CDR1) and SMNVEV (CDR2) are obtained from the germline V gene (reference sequence). V is cut by 0 bases and J by 2 bases, and the space between the germline ends is 11 bases. This clone was counted between two and nine times. Its cognate antigen has yet to be identified. Base qualities are not recorded, but no much larger clone differs from it by a single base. Library creation used the immunoSEQ multiplex PCR assay. A mixture of 60 forward primers for TCR Vbeta segments and 13 reverse primers for TCR Jbeta segments was used in the multiplex PCR. Amplification of the CDR3 region of rearranged TCR beta genes was performed with a multiplex PCR assay on genomic DNA. Amplified TCR beta libraries were sequenced as 87-base-pair reads on the Illumina HiSeq System. Per the authors' processing: A later analysis tallied 75 million to 95 million unique TCR beta chains across the approximately 670 repertoires, and some 12 million of those chains were shared by two or more donors. Raw reads were error-corrected and collapsed into unique sequences with a nearest-neighbor algorithm that merged closely related sequences to remove PCR and sequencing errors. To assign V, D and J gene segments, CDR3 sequences were aligned to IMGT reference sequences. Each retained sequence needed at least a six-nucleotide match to both a V gene segment and a J gene segment. Rearrangements were called productive when the CDR3 lacked stop codons and stayed in frame with V and J; all others were non-productive. CDR3 was defined according to IMGT convention as the region running from the second conserved V-encoded cysteine to the conserved J-encoded phenylalanine. Sequences without an unambiguous match to a single V gene segment were excluded from the earlier analysis of a few hundred of the donors. An earlier analysis of a few hundred of the donors called V segments functional above 56.7% productive rearrangements and segregating when the between-donor standard deviation exceeded 5%. To diagnose cytomegalovirus status from the catalog of TCR beta chain sequences, a statistical classification framework was built. A later analysis assigned V and J genes by comparing TCR nucleotide sequences with IMGT/GENE-DB human TR gene sequences. In a later analysis, CDR3 sequences and most-parsimonious VDJ recombination scenarios were assigned using the TCRdist pipeline. In a later analysis, every TCR beta chain was defined by the combination of its CDR3 amino acid sequence and its V-gene family, and reads without a unique V-gene family were dropped. In a later analysis, fewer than 650 highly shared, low-generation-probability nucleotide sequences were removed to address suspected cross-contamination and a sequencing artifact. A later analysis calculated a clonal expansion index for each public chain from normalized within-repertoire ranks of inferred template counts. A later analysis computed generation probabilities with a VDJ recombination model fitted to out-of-frame rearrangements, and checked the results against IGoR. Hypergeometric tests were used in a later analysis to score TCR-TCR, TCR-HLA and TCR-CMV co-occurrence, with a repertoire-size bias correction applied to the TCR pairs. In a later analysis, false discovery rates were estimated by permuting HLA or CMV assignments 20 times. In a later analysis, co-occurring TCRs were grouped with DBSCAN, and TCRdist sequence similarity was added when clustering was performed within HLA-allele-positive subsets. Repertoires with fewer than 30,000 or more than 120,000 public chains, plus five repertoires with anomalous nucleotide sharing, were excluded from co-occurrence clustering. TCRdb carries this immuneACCESS record with in-frame sequences only. Its versions omit some clonotypes, under half of them owing to an unresolved V gene in the studies checked, with the rest unexplained. The V and J calls and clone size are taken from that table; D and trimming were inferred from the DNA. The table for this sample lists about 150,000 clones; around 80% of them were counted only once. In total, the top ten clones hold 5.6% of the sample.

The cohort was made up of approximately 670 healthy bone marrow donors. Cohort members were all nominally healthy when sampled, although unrecorded immune exposures were likely present. The donor was CMV seropositive and was included in the group of 250 to 300 seropositive cohort members. A peripheral blood sample was provided by each donor, and peripheral blood mononuclear cells were used for TCR beta sequencing. Genomic DNA extraction from the blood cell samples was performed with the Qiagen DNeasy Blood Extraction Kit. The receptor was isolated from a middle-aged woman in good health and CMV-seropositive. This chain joins TRBV27 to TRBJ2-7; 6 matching bases give a weak D call of TRBD1. Sequencing was carried out using PBMCs. The bases read TGTGCCAGCAGTTTATCGACAGGAGCCACCTACGAGCAGTACTTC. It encodes CASSLSTGATYEQYF.